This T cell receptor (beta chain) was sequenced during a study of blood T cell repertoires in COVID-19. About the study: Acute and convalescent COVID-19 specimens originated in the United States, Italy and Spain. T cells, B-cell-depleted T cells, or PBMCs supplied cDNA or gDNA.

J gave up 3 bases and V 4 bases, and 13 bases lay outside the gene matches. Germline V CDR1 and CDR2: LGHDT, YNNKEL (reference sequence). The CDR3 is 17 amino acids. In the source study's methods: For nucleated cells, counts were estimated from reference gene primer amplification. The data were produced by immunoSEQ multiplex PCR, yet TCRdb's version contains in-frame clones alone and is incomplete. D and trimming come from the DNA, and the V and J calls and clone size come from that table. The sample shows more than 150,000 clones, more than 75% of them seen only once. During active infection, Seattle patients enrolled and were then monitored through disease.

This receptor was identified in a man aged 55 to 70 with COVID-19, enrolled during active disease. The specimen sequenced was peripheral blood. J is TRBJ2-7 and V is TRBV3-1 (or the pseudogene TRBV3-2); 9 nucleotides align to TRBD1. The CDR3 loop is CASSPGTSGTGFYEQYF. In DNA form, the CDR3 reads TGTGCCAGCAGCCCTGGTACGTCCGGGACAGGGTTCTACGAGCAGTACTTC.